This TCR beta chain derives from a study of synovial regulatory T cells in juvenile arthritis (dated by TCRdb to about 2015). In the study overall: Of the sequenced patients, a few were therapy-naive, one was treated with methotrexate plus infliximab, several were treated with methotrexate, and one lacked treatment information. The TCR repertoire comparisons covered Treg and Teff subsets from around ten JIA patients with active disease. TCRbeta CDR3 repertoires of blood iaTreg cells, other blood Treg cells and synovial fluid Treg cells from matched patient samples were compared in the study. Effector T cell subsets were also sequenced in this cohort for comparisons, but the Treg dataset alone covers only blood and synovial fluid Treg cells. Overall results and qualifications from the work: Across patients, iaTreg TCR repertoires were largely private and overlapped partially with synovial Teff repertoires and blood CPL repertoires. Synovial Treg cells shared more CDR3 sequences with iaTreg cells than with other blood Treg cells; Chao-Jaccard similarity confirmed closer relation.

The synovial samples consisted of synovial fluid collected together with matched peripheral blood from each patient with active arthritis. TCR repertoires were obtained from around 11 juvenile idiopathic arthritis patients with active disease who had not reached inactive disease, of whom 3 were polyarticular and 8 were oligoarticular. The TCR-sequenced patients had a median age of approximately 11 years (range about 2.3-22.9) and median disease duration of about seven years (range 0.2-19.1). Synovial Treg cells showed FOXP3 TSDR demethylation comparable to blood and healthy-donor Treg cells, supporting bona fide regulatory lineage commitment. The samples used for TCR repertoire analysis were collected at two centres in Italy. This clone is medium-sized (0.01 to 0.1%) by its frequency; no count is available. The specificity of this receptor is unknown. From the germline V gene, CDR1 is MRHNA and CDR2 is SNTAGT. Inclusive of the bounding cysteine and phenylalanine, the CDR3 is 15 residues long. This entry has no DNA.

The library relied on the immunoSEQ multiplex PCR assay. TCRbeta CDR3 sequencing was carried out by Adaptive Biotechnologies. The paper's processing steps were these. Repertoire similarity was assessed with the Chao-modified Jaccard index and with the median clonotype overlap from 200 random subsamples of equal sample size. Similarity analyses used either productive nucleotide sequences or in silico-translated amino acid sequences. Hierarchical clustering with single linkage and t-SNE based on Chao-modified Jaccard distances were applied for the comparison of repertoires. Repertoire diversity was measured with the Renyi index after sample size normalisation across a range of alpha values. In TCRdb, the immuneACCESS table is reduced to in-frame sequences with V and J assigned. These tables do not hold every clone; where another copy was compared, an unresolved V gene accounts for under half, and the others remain unexplained. For V, J and clone size, that table is used; D and trimming come from the DNA. The sample has over a thousand clones on record. 23% of the sample is held by the ten biggest clonotypes.

This sequence was found in a donor between 2 and 35 years old with juvenile idiopathic arthritis. The source material was Treg cells from the synovium. Recombination linked TRBV6-4 to TRBJ2-3; with no DNA, the TCRdb D assignment of TRBD2 cannot be verified. The CDR3 sequence is CASRPRGGGTDTQYF.